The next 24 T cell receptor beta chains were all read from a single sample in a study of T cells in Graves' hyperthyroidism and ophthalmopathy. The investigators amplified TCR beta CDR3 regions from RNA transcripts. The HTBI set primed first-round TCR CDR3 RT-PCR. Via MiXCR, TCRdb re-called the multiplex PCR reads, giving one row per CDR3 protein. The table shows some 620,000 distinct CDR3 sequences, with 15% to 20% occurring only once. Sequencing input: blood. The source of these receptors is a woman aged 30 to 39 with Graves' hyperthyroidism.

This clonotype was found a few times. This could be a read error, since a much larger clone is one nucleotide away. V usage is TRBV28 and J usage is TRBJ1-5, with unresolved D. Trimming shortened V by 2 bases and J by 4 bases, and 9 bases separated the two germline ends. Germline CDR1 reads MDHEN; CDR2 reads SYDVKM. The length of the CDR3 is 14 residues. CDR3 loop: CASSLGGINQPQHF. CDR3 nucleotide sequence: TGTGCCAGCAGTTTAGGAGGGATAAATCAGCCCCAGCATTTT.

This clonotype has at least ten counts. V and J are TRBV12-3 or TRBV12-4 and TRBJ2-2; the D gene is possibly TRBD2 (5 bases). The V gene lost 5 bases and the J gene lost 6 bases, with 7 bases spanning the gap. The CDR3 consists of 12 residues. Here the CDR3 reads CASSTSPGELFF. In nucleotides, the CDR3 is TGTGCCAGCAGTACTAGTCCCGGGGAGCTGTTTTTT.

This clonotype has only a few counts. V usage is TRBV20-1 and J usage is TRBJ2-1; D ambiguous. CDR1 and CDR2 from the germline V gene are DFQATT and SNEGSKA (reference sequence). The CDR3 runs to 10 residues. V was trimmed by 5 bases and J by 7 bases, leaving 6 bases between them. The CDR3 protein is CSALFNEQFF. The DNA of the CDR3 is TGCAGTGCTCTTTTTAATGAGCAGTTCTTC.

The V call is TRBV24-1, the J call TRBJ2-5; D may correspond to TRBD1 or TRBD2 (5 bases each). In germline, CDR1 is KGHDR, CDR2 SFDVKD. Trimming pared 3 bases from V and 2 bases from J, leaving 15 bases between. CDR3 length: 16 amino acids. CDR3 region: CATSDVRTRGQETQYF. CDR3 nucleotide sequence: TGTGCCACCAGTGATGTAAGGACGAGGGGACAAGAGACCCAGTACTTC.

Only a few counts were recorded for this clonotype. The chain's CDR3 is CATAGQQAGNTIYF. The CDR3 nucleotides read TGTGCCACCGCTGGACAGCAGGCTGGAAACACCATATATTTT. V gene TRBV15 combines with J gene TRBJ1-3; D is possibly TRBD1 (6 bases). Trimming removed 8 bases from V and 2 bases from J, with 13 bases in between. Germline V lookup: CDR1 LNHNV, CDR2 YYDKDF (reference sequence). The CDR3 has 14 residues.

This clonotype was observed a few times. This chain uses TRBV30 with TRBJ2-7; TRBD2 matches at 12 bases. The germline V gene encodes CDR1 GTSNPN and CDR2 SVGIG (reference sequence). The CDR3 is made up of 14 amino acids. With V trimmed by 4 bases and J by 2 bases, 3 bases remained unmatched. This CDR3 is CAWTWTSGAYEQYF. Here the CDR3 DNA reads TGTGCCTGGACCTGGACTAGCGGGGCCTACGAGCAGTACTTC. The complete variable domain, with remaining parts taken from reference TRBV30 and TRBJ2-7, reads SQTIHQWPATLVQPVGSPLSLECTVEGTSNPNLYWYRQAAGRGLQLLFYSVGIGQISSEVPQNLSASRPQDRQFILSSKKLLLSDSGFYLCAWTWTSGAYEQYFGPGTRLTVT.

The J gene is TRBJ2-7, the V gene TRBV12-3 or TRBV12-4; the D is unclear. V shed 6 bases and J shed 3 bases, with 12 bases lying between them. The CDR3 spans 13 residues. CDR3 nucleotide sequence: TGTGCCAGCAGCCGGACGAAACTCTACGAGCAGTACTTC. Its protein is CASSRTKLYEQYF.

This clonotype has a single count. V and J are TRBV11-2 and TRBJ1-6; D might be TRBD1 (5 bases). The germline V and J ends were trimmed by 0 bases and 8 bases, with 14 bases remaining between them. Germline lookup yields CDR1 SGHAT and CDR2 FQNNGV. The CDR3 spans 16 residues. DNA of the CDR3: TGTGCCAGCAGCTTAGATCCTCGAGGGGCCGATTCACCCCTCCACTTT. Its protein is CASSLDPRGADSPLHF.

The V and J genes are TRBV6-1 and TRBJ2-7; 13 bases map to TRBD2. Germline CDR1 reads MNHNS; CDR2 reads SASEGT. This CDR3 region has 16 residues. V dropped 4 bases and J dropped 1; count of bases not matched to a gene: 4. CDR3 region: CASSAGTSGTSYEQYF. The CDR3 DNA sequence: TGTGCCAGCAGTGCCGGGACTAGCGGGACTTCCTACGAGCAGTACTTC.

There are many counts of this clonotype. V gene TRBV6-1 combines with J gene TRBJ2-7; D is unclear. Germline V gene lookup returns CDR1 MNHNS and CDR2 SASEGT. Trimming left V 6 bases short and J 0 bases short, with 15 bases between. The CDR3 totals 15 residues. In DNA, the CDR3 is TGTGCCAGCAGGCTAGTTGTCCGAAACTCCTACGAGCAGTACTTC. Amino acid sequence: CASRLVVRNSYEQYF.

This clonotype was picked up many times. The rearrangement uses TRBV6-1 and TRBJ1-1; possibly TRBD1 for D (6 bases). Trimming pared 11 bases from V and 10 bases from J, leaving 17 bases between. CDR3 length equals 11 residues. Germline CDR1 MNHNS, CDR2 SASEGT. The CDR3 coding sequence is TGTGCCTTTCGGGACACAAGGGGAGCTTTCTTT. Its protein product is CAFRDTRGAFF.

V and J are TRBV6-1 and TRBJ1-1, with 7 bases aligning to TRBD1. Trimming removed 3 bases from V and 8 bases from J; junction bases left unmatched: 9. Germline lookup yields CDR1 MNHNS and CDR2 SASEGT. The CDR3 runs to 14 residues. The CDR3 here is CASSDSNRGGEAFF. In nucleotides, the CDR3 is TGTGCCAGCAGTGACTCCAACAGGGGAGGGGAAGCTTTCTTT.

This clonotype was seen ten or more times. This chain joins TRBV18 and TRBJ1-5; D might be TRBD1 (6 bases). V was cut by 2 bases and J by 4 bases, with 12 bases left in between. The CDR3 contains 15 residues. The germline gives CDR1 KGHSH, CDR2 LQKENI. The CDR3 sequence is CASSPSGGLNQPQHF. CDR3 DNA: TGTGCCAGCTCACCATCGGGGGGCCTTAATCAGCCCCAGCATTTT.

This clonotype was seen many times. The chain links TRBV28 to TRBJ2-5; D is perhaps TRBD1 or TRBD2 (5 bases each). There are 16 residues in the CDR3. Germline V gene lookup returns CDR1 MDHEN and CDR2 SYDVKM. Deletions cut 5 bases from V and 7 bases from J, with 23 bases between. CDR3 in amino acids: CASSRPPPGTHGTQYF. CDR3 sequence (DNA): TGTGCCAGCAGTCGCCCCCCCCCCGGGACCCATGGGACCCAGTACTTC.

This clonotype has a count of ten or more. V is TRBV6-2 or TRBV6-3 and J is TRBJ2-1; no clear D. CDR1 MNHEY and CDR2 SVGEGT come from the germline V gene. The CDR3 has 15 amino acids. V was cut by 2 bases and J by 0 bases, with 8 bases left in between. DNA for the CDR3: TGTGCCAGCAGTTACGGGCCGAGCTCCTACAATGAGCAGTTCTTC. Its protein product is CASSYGPSSYNEQFF.

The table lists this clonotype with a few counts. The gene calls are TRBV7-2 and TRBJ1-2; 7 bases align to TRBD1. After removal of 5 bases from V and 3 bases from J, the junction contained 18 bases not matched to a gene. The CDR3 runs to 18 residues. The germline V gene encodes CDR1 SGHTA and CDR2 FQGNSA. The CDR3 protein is CASSGGRQGRYSHYGYTF. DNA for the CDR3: TGTGCCAGCAGCGGGGGAAGACAGGGTCGTTATTCGCACTATGGCTACACCTTC. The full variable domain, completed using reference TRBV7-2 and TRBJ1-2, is GAGVSQSPSNKVTEKGKDVELRCDPISGHTALYWYRQSLGQGLEFLIYFQGNSAPDKSGLPSDRFSAERTGGSVSTLTIQRTQQEDSAVYLCASSGGRQGRYSHYGYTFGSGTRLTVV.

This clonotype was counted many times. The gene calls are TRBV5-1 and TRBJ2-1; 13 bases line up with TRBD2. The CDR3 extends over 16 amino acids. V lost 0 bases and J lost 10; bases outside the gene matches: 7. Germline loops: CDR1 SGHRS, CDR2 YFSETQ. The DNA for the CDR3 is TGCGCCAGCAGCTTGGTAGGGACTAGCGGGAATAACGAGCAGTTCTTC. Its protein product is CASSLVGTSGNNEQFF.

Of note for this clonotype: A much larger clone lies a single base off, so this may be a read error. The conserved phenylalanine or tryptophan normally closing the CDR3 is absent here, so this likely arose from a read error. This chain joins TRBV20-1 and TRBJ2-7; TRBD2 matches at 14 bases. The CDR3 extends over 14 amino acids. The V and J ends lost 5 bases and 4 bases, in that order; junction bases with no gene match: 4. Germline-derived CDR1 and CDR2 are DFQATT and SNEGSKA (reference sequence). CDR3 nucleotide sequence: TGCAGTGCTCCCGGGACTAGCGGGAGATACGAGCAGTACCTC. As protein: CSAPGTSGRYEQYL.

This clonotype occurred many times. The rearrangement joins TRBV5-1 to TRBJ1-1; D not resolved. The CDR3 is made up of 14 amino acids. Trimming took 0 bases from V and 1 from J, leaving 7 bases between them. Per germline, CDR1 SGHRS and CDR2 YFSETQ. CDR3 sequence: CASSLVSENTEAFF. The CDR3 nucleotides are TGCGCCAGCAGCTTGGTATCTGAGAACACTGAAGCTTTCTTT.

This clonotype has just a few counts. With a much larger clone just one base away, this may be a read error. As DNA, the CDR3 is TGTGCCCTTAGGGGGGACTACTCCTACGATGAGCAGTTCTTC. Encoded protein: CALRGDYSYDEQFF. V gene TRBV30 combines with J gene TRBJ2-1; possible D gene TRBD2, 7 bases. CDR3 length: 14 amino acids. Germline CDR1 GTSNPN, CDR2 SVGIG (reference sequence).

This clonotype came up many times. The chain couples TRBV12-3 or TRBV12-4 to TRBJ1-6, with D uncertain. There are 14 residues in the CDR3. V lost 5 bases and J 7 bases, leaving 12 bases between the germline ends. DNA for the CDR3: TGTGCCAGCAGTCTCTGGATGGGGAATTCACCCCTCCACTTT. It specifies CASSLWMGNSPLHF.

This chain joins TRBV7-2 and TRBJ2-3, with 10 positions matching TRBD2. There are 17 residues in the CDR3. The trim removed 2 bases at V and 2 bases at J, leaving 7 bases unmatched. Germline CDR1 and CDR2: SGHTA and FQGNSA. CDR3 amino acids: CASSLLSSGRPTDTQYF. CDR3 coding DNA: TGTGCCAGCAGCTTACTCTCTAGCGGGAGACCCACAGATACGCAGTATTTT.

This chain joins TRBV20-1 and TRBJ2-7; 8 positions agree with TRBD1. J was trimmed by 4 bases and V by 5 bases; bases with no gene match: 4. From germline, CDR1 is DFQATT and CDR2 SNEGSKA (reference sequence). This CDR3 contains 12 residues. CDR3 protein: CSAARDRYEQYF. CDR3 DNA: TGCAGTGCTGCCCGGGACAGGTACGAGCAGTACTTC.

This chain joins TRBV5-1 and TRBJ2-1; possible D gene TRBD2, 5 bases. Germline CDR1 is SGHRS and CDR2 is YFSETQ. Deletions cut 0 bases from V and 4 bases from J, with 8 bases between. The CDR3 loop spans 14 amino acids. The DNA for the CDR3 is TGCGCCAGCAGCTTGGACCGGGATTACAATGAGCAGTTCTTC. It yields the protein CASSLDRDYNEQFF.